The entry that follows covers one T cell receptor beta chain sequence. Its matching antigen is unknown. This specimen belongs to a study of cytotoxic CD8 clonotypes in ibrutinib-treated CLL. Looking at the study overall: Partial responses numbered approximately 24 and complete responses 2; after a median about six years, roughly 15 stayed remitted and some twelve progressed. General observations from the study: Clonality increased at ibrutinib response, then returned toward baseline at progression.

Cryopreserved PBMCs were the source of around 2 micrograms of genomic DNA, which went to TCR beta libraries. Assay: immunoSEQ multiplex PCR; the TCRdb copy retains only in-frame clones and omits some. In the table there are tens of thousands of clones, less than 60% of which are singletons. CDR1 and CDR2 (germline): LGHNA, YSLEER. The CDR3 totals 16 residues. The V end lost 0 bases, the J end lost 0 bases, and 9 bases lay between the germline ends. The chain employs TRBV4-3 and TRBJ1-5, with D perhaps TRBD1 (5 bases). The material was PBMCs, obtained before ibrutinib treatment. This sequence was found in a human donor with chronic lymphocytic leukemia. This CDR3 is CASSQETGRSNQPQHF. As DNA, the CDR3 is TGCGCCAGCAGCCAAGAAACAGGTCGTAGCAATCAGCCCCAGCATTTT.